The source of this TCR beta chain is a study of blood T cell repertoires in COVID-19. On the study more broadly: Samples representing acute and convalescent COVID-19 were sourced from the United States, Italy and Spain. T cells, B-cell-depleted T cells, or PBMCs supplied cDNA or gDNA.

Original data processing: How many nucleated cells were present was estimated from reference gene primer amplification. Clones were sequenced by immunoSEQ multiplex PCR, and TCRdb holds only the in-frame ones, with some missing. V and J calls and clone size are as listed in that table; D and trimming were resolved from the DNA. This table holds fewer than 95,000 clones, about 87% found once. The receptor comes from a man aged 55-75 years with acute or convalescent COVID-19. Sequenced: peripheral blood.

The CDR3 nucleotides read TGTGCCAGCAGCCCGGGACTAGGGGGGGCCCAGTACTTC. Translation gives CASSPGLGGAQYF. The J gene is TRBJ2-5, the V gene TRBV2, with TRBD2 matching over 8 bases. The junction had 9 bases not matched to a gene; V was cut back by 6 bases and J by 9 bases. From germline, CDR1 is SNHLY and CDR2 FYNNEI. The CDR3 sequence is 13 residues long.